The subject of this entry is one TCR beta chain. At one boundary the junction diverges from the germline segment, which might be a read error. The data originate from a study of cytomegalovirus exposure and HLA in healthy donors. The CDR3 contains 15 residues. Germline V lookup: CDR1 SEHNR, CDR2 FQNEAQ (reference sequence). The PCR was carried out with 60 Vbeta primers and 13 Jbeta primers. TCRdb's table, derived via immunoSEQ multiplex PCR, lists solely in-frame clones and lacks some. The sample records about 140,000 clones, 77% being singletons. The chain has TRBV7-9 and TRBJ1-4; TRBD1 aligns across 10 bases. The sequence was collected from a male donor in good health and CMV-seronegative. Input material: PBMCs. CDR3 DNA: TGTGCCAGCAGCGCCGGGACAGGGGCTAAGGAAAAACTGTTTTTT. Translation: CASSAGTGAKEKLFF.